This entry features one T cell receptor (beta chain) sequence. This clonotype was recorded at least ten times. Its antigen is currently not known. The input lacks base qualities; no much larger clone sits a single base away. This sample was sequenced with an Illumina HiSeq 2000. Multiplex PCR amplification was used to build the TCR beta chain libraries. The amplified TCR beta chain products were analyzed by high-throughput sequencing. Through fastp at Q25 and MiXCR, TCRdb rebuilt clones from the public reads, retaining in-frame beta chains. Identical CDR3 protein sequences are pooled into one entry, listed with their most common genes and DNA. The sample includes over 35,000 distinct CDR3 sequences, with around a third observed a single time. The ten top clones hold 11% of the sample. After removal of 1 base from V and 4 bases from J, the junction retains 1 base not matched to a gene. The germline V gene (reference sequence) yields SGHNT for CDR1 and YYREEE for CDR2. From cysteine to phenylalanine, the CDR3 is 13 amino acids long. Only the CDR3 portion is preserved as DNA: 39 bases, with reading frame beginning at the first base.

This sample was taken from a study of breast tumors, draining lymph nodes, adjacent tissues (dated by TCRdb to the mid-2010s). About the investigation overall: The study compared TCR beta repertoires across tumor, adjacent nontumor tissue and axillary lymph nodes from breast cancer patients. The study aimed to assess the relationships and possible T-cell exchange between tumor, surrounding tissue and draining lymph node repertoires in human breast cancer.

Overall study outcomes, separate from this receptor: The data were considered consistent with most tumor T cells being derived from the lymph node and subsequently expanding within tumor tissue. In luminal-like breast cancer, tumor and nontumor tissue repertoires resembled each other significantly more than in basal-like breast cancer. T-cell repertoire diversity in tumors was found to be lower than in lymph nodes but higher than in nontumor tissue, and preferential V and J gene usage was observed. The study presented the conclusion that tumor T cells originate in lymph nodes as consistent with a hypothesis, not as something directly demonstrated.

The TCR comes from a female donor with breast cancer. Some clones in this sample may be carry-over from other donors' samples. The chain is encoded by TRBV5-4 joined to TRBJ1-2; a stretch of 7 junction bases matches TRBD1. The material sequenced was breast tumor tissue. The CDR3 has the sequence CASSLPGGYGYTF. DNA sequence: TGTGCCAGCAGCTTGCCAGGGGGCTATGGCTACACCTTC.